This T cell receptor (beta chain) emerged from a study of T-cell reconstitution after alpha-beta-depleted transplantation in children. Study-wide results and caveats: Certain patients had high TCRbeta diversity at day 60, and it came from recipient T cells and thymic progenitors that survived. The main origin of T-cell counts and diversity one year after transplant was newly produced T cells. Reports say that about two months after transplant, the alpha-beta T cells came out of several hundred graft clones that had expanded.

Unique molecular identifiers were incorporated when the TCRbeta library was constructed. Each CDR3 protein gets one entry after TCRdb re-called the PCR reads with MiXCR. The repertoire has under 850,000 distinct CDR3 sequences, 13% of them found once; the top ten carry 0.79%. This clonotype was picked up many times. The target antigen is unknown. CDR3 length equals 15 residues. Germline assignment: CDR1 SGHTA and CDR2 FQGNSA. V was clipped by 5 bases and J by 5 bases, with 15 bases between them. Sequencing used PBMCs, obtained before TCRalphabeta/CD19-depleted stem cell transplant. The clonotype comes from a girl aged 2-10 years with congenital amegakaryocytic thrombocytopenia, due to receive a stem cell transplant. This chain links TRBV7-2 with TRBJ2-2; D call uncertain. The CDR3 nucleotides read TGTGCCAGCAGCCCCTGGGCAGTAACTACCGGGGAGCTGTTTTTT. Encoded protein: CASSPWAVTTGELFF.